These T cell receptor beta chains were read from a single sample in a study of control samples from healthy donors and cancer patients. Profiled with immunoSEQ multiplex PCR; TCRdb holds only in-frame clones, not every one. Of 25,000 to 35,000 clones listed, around 94% are singletons. The sample was blood. These receptors were obtained from a man in his 60s in good health. Both conserved end residues are part of each CDR3. A D gene is named only where the DNA matches it firmly.

d_gene: -; v_gene: TRBV6-5; CDR3aa: CASRRVLGRNEQFF
d_gene: TRBD1; v_gene: TRBV19; CDR3aa: CASSPKTGATEAFF
d_gene: -; v_gene: TRBV24-1; CDR3aa: CATSDSARSSYNEQFF
d_gene: TRBD2; v_gene: TRBV24-1; CDR3aa: CATSDLGLAGAFSYNEQFF
d_gene: TRBD2; v_gene: TRBV7-8; CDR3aa: CASSLQPSGGASSYEQYF
d_gene: TRBD1; v_gene: TRBV27; CDR3aa: CASTLSLAGTGYNEQFF
d_gene: -; v_gene: TRBV19; CDR3aa: CASSTGVGGYTF
d_gene: -; v_gene: TRBV9; CDR3aa: CASSGSTAPPGAFF
d_gene: -; v_gene: TRBV7-2; CDR3aa: CASRGVWGGYNEQFF
d_gene: TRBD2; v_gene: TRBV6-5; CDR3aa: CASRPSGYEQYF
d_gene: -; v_gene: TRBV11-2; CDR3aa: CASSPLAGNTEAFF
d_gene: -; v_gene: TRBV28; CDR3aa: CASSSQGAGANVLTF
d_gene: TRBD1; v_gene: TRBV7-3; CDR3aa: CASSGGTGHHYGYTF
d_gene: -; v_gene: TRBV2; CDR3aa: CASRRYGTTF
d_gene: -; v_gene: TRBV12-3/TRBV12-4; CDR3aa: CASREGGWQPQHF
d_gene: TRBD1; v_gene: TRBV6-5; CDR3aa: CASRVSGTVNEKLFF
d_gene: TRBD2; v_gene: TRBV3-1/TRBV3-2; CDR3aa: CASSQVAGLPYNEQFF
d_gene: -; v_gene: TRBV4-1; CDR3aa: CASSQGVSMDLQETQYF
d_gene: -; v_gene: TRBV5-6; CDR3aa: CASSSWGHEQYF
d_gene: -; v_gene: TRBV2; CDR3aa: CASSAGQVGEKLFF
d_gene: -; v_gene: TRBV6-4; CDR3aa: CASSDRVSGELFF
d_gene: TRBD1; v_gene: TRBV12-3/TRBV12-4; CDR3aa: CASSTGGYEQYF
d_gene: -; v_gene: TRBV30; CDR3aa: CAWSTQGGTEAFF
d_gene: -; v_gene: TRBV5-1; CDR3aa: CASSLAKGEPREQYF
d_gene: -; v_gene: TRBV4-1; CDR3aa: CASSLSTDTQYF
d_gene: TRBD1; v_gene: TRBV6-4; CDR3aa: CASSDSGTDGTEGYTF
d_gene: -; v_gene: TRBV11-2; CDR3aa: CASSLDQVSYEQYF